This passage covers 9 T cell receptor beta chains from one sample sequenced in a study of blood T cell repertoires in COVID-19. TCRdb's table, derived via immunoSEQ multiplex PCR, lists solely in-frame clones and lacks some. The sample includes under 300,000 clones, roughly nine tenths of them seen just once. Source material: peripheral blood. The origin of the receptors is a woman in her 30s with COVID-19, enrolled during active disease.

This CDR3 is CASSTLAGTSTDTQYF. The CDR3, as DNA: TGTGCCAGCAGCACCCTAGCGGGGACCAGCACAGATACGCAGTATTTT. The chain joins TRBV7-8 to TRBJ2-3, with 9 bases matching TRBD2. This CDR3 contains 16 residues. V was clipped by 5 bases and J by 0 bases; unmatched bases: 6. Germline CDR1 and CDR2: SGHVS and FQNEAQ.

V usage is TRBV27 and J usage is TRBJ2-1, with TRBD2 matching over 11 bases. The V gene end was trimmed by 6 bases and the J gene end by 4 bases; junction bases not matched to a gene: 5. From germline, CDR1 is MNHEY and CDR2 SMNVEV (reference sequence). The CDR3 runs 15 residues. DNA for the CDR3: TGTGCCAGCAGCCCTAGCGGGGGGATTTACAATGAGCAGTTCTTC. The encoded protein is CASSPSGGIYNEQFF.

This chain joins TRBV3-1 (or the pseudogene TRBV3-2) and TRBJ1-1; tentatively, D is TRBD1 (6 bases). CDR1 is LGHDT, CDR2 YNNKEL, per germline (reference sequence). V lost 4 bases and J 3 bases, leaving 15 bases between the germline ends. The CDR3 has 15 residues. The CDR3 region has the DNA TGTGCCAGCAGCCCCCTGGCCGAGGGGGACACTGAAGCTTTCTTT. Its protein product is CASSPLAEGDTEAFF.

This clone has only one observation. The chain combines TRBV5-4 with TRBJ2-2; TRBD1 matches 10 bases. The CDR3 covers 18 residues. The V gene's germline CDR1 is SGHNT and CDR2 YYREEE (reference sequence). V was pared by 5 bases and J by 6 bases, with 16 bases of the junction left unmatched. CDR3 sequence: CASRPGGRDRGRAGELFF. CDR3 nucleotides: TGTGCCAGCAGACCGGGCGGCCGGGACAGGGGAAGAGCCGGGGAGCTGTTTTTT.

The table lists this clone with a count of one. V is TRBV30 and J is TRBJ1-2; TRBD1 matches 7 bases. V dropped 2 bases and J dropped 7; count of bases not matched to a gene: 1. Germline loops: CDR1 GTSNPN, CDR2 SVGIG (reference sequence). This CDR3 region has 11 residues. This CDR3 is CAWSPGGGYTF. In DNA form, the CDR3 reads TGTGCCTGGAGTCCAGGGGGTGGCTACACCTTC. Full variable domain (missing parts from reference TRBV30 and TRBJ1-2): SQTIHQWPATLVQPVGSPLSLECTVEGTSNPNLYWYRQAAGRGLQLLFYSVGIGQISSEVPQNLSASRPQDRQFILSSKKLLLSDSGFYLCAWSPGGGYTFGSGTRLTVV.

The V call is TRBV7-2, the J call TRBJ2-7, with D possibly being TRBD1 (6 bases). The CDR3 is 14 amino acids. The V and J ends lost 5 bases and 4 bases respectively, with 15 bases between them. Germline CDR1 is SGHTA and CDR2 is FQGNSA. Here the CDR3 DNA reads TGTGCCAGCAGCCGCGTACAGGGTTGGTACGAGCAGTACTTC. It is translated as CASSRVQGWYEQYF. The complete variable domain, with remaining parts taken from reference TRBV7-2 and TRBJ2-7, reads GAGVSQSPSNKVTEKGKDVELRCDPISGHTALYWYRQSLGQGLEFLIYFQGNSAPDKSGLPSDRFSAERTGGSVSTLTIQRTQQEDSAVYLCASSRVQGWYEQYFGPGTRLTVT.

The V call is TRBV3-1 (or the pseudogene TRBV3-2), the J call TRBJ1-3; tentative D call: TRBD1 (5 bases). The germline CDR1 and CDR2 sequences are LGHDT and YNNKEL (reference sequence). CDR3 size: 15 residues. Trimming removed 0 bases at V and 4 bases at J, with 10 bases between. CDR3 residues: CASSQDGREGNTIYF. CDR3 nucleotides: TGTGCCAGCAGCCAAGACGGCAGGGAAGGAAACACCATATATTTT.

The CDR3 loop is CASSWGGSNTDTQYF. Here the CDR3 DNA reads TGTGCCAGCAGTTGGGGAGGCAGTAACACAGATACGCAGTATTTT. The chain couples TRBV28 to TRBJ2-3; a weak D match, TRBD2 (6 bases). This CDR3 contains 15 residues. The V end was cut by 4 bases, the J end by 2 bases, with 13 bases between. Germline V gene lookup returns CDR1 MDHEN and CDR2 SYDVKM.

The chain joins TRBV29-1 to TRBJ1-2, with D possibly matching TRBD1 (5 bases). V lost 6 bases and J lost 8, with 13 bases in between. Germline assignment: CDR1 SQVTM and CDR2 ANQGSEA. The CDR3 length is 11 residues. Here the CDR3 DNA reads TGCAGCGTCGCCCAGGGTAAAGGCTACACCTTC. This sequence encodes CSVAQGKGYTF.